A selection of T cell receptor beta chains follows, all from one sample in a study of Ad26.COV2.S vaccination and SARS-CoV-2 variants. Data came from immunoSEQ multiplex PCR; TCRdb stores just in-frame clones and leaves some out. The data show 450,000 to 550,000 clones, roughly nine tenths seen once. The source was peripheral blood, collected in a trial of Ad26.COV2.S vaccine versus placebo. All receptors come from a person between 18 and 65 years old who received the Ad26.COV2.S COVID-19 vaccine or a placebo. The CDR3 runs from the conserved cysteine through the conserved F or W. D genes are given only for firm matches. Clone size appears in some rows only: once, few, many, or a class for an expanded clone.

J gene: TRBJ1-1; V gene: TRBV5-1; D gene: -; clone size: -; CDR3 DNA: TGCGCCAGCACCGGGGGCTGGAGGGTGAACACTGAAGCTTTCTTT; CDR3 protein: CASTGGWRVNTEAFF
J gene: TRBJ2-2; V gene: TRBV28; D gene: -; clone size: -; CDR3 DNA: TGTGCCAGCAGTTTCCTCCCCCAGCTTCGGCTGAACACCGGGGAGCTGTTTTTT; CDR3 protein: CASSFLPQLRLNTGELFF
J gene: TRBJ2-3; V gene: TRBV19; D gene: -; clone size: -; CDR3 DNA: TGTGCCAGTAGTGCACGACTGAGCTCAGGAAGCACAGATACGCAGTATTTT; CDR3 protein: CASSARLSSGSTDTQYF
J gene: TRBJ2-1; V gene: TRBV20-1; D gene: TRBD1; clone size: -; CDR3 DNA: TGCAGTGCTAGTGAGGGGGCCCAATCCAATGAGCAGTTCTTC; CDR3 protein: CSASEGAQSNEQFF
J gene: TRBJ2-7; V gene: TRBV13; D gene: -; clone size: -; CDR3 DNA: TGTGCCAGCAGCTTAGGGTCAACCCCCTACGAGCAGTACTTC; CDR3 protein: CASSLGSTPYEQYF
J gene: TRBJ1-1; V gene: TRBV5-1; D gene: -; clone size: -; CDR3 DNA: TGCGCCAGCAGCTTGGCCCCCGATAGGCCCGGGACAAGGACTGAAGCTTTCTTT; CDR3 protein: CASSLAPDRPGTRTEAFF
J gene: TRBJ2-7; V gene: TRBV27; D gene: -; clone size: -; CDR3 DNA: TGTGCCAGCAGTTACTGGGACTCCCTCCAAGAGCAGTACTTC; CDR3 protein: CASSYWDSLQEQYF
J gene: TRBJ2-7; V gene: TRBV6-5; D gene: -; clone size: -; CDR3 DNA: TGTGCCAGCACCCGTGGGGACGGGAGCTCCTACGAGCAGTACTTC; CDR3 protein: CASTRGDGSSYEQYF
J gene: TRBJ1-2; V gene: TRBV6-6; D gene: -; clone size: -; CDR3 DNA: TGTGCCAGCAGTTACCCGGGACCCAACTATGGCTACACCTTC; CDR3 protein: CASSYPGPNYGYTF
J gene: TRBJ2-1; V gene: TRBV5-8; D gene: TRBD2; clone size: -; CDR3 DNA: TGTGCCAGCAGCTTGGAAGCGGGAGGGCCCTCCTACAATGAGCAGTTCTTC; CDR3 protein: CASSLEAGGPSYNEQFF
J gene: TRBJ1-6; V gene: TRBV5-5; D gene: TRBD1; clone size: -; CDR3 DNA: TGTGCCAGCAGCTCCCGACAGGGACTCAATTCACCCCTCCACTTT; CDR3 protein: CASSSRQGLNSPLHF
J gene: TRBJ2-5; V gene: TRBV9; D gene: -; clone size: -; CDR3 DNA: TGTGCCAGCAGCCAGACCCAGCAGTCGGAGACCCAGTACTTC; CDR3 protein: CASSQTQQSETQYF
J gene: TRBJ2-7; V gene: TRBV30; D gene: -; clone size: -; CDR3 DNA: TGTGCCTGGAGAGCGACGGCGTCCTACGAGCAGTACTTC; CDR3 protein: CAWRATASYEQYF
J gene: TRBJ1-3; V gene: TRBV6-1; D gene: -; clone size: few; CDR3 DNA: TGTGCCAGCAGTGAACAGGCCGCCTCTGGAAACACCATATATTTT; CDR3 protein: CASSEQAASGNTIYF
J gene: TRBJ1-4; V gene: TRBV20-1; D gene: -; clone size: -; CDR3 DNA: TGCAGTGCTAGTTCGGGGACCTCTAATGAAAAACTGTTTTTT; CDR3 protein: CSASSGTSNEKLFF
J gene: TRBJ1-1; V gene: TRBV12-3/TRBV12-4; D gene: -; clone size: -; CDR3 DNA: TGTGCCAGCAGTTTTGGGGGGGTGGTAGCTTTCTTT; CDR3 protein: CASSFGGVVAFF
J gene: TRBJ1-1; V gene: TRBV7-8; D gene: -; clone size: -; CDR3 DNA: TGTGCCAGCAGCCTAAATTTGGGAATAAACACTGAAGCTTTCTTT; CDR3 protein: CASSLNLGINTEAFF
J gene: TRBJ1-1; V gene: TRBV10-3; D gene: -; clone size: -; CDR3 DNA: TGTGCCATCAGTGGGGTCAGGGACACTGAAGCTTTCTTT; CDR3 protein: CAISGVRDTEAFF
J gene: TRBJ2-3; V gene: TRBV19; D gene: TRBD2; clone size: -; CDR3 DNA: TGTGCCAGTAGCCCTAGACTAGCGGGGTCTGGAGATACGCAGTATTTT; CDR3 protein: CASSPRLAGSGDTQYF
J gene: TRBJ2-3; V gene: TRBV2; D gene: -; clone size: -; CDR3 DNA: TGTGCCAGCAATTTGCTTCCCCCAGATACGCAGTATTTT; CDR3 protein: CASNLLPPDTQYF
J gene: TRBJ1-4; V gene: TRBV13; D gene: -; clone size: -; CDR3 DNA: TGTGCCAGCAGCTTAGGGGTCGATGAAAAACTGTTTTTT; CDR3 protein: CASSLGVDEKLFF
J gene: TRBJ1-1; V gene: TRBV28; D gene: -; clone size: -; CDR3 DNA: TGTGCCAGCAGTTTAATTAGAGTGAACACTGAAGCTTTCTTT; CDR3 protein: CASSLIRVNTEAFF
J gene: TRBJ1-2; V gene: TRBV5-6; D gene: -; clone size: few; CDR3 DNA: TGTGCCAGCAGCTTAAACACAGGAGGCTATGGCTACACCTTC; CDR3 protein: CASSLNTGGYGYTF
J gene: TRBJ2-6; V gene: TRBV27; D gene: -; clone size: few; CDR3 DNA: TGTGCCAGCAGTATAAGGGGCAGGCAGTTGGCAGGGGCCAACGTCCTGACTTTC; CDR3 protein: CASSIRGRQLAGANVLTF
J gene: TRBJ2-1; V gene: TRBV7-2; D gene: -; clone size: -; CDR3 DNA: TGTGCCAGCAGCGTTCCAGGGATTGGGCAGTTCTTC; CDR3 protein: CASSVPGIGQFF
J gene: TRBJ2-5; V gene: TRBV5-6; D gene: -; clone size: -; CDR3 DNA: TGTGCCAGCAGCCACGTAGGGGAAGGCGTGGAAGAGACCCAGTACTTC; CDR3 protein: CASSHVGEGVEETQYF
J gene: TRBJ1-4; V gene: TRBV30; D gene: -; clone size: once; CDR3 DNA: TGTGCCTGGAGTGTTGGTTCGGGAGGAAGCGGTGAAAAACTGTTTTTT; CDR3 protein: CAWSVGSGGSGEKLFF
J gene: TRBJ1-2; V gene: TRBV5-1; D gene: TRBD1; clone size: once; CDR3 DNA: TGCGCCAGCAGCTTGGGCCCGGGACAGGGAAAACGTAACTATGGCTACACCTTC; CDR3 protein: CASSLGPGQGKRNYGYTF
J gene: TRBJ1-3; V gene: TRBV4-3; D gene: -; clone size: -; CDR3 DNA: TGCGCCAGCAGCCAAGACAGGGTTAGGAACACCATATATTTT; CDR3 protein: CASSQDRVRNTIYF
J gene: TRBJ2-2; V gene: TRBV29-1; D gene: -; clone size: -; CDR3 DNA: TGCAGCGTCACGGTAACCGGGGAGCTGTTTTTT; CDR3 protein: CSVTVTGELFF
J gene: TRBJ2-3; V gene: TRBV11-3; D gene: TRBD2; clone size: -; CDR3 DNA: TGTGCCAGCAGCCGGCGGACTAGCGGGAGGACTACAGATACGCAGTATTTT; CDR3 protein: CASSRRTSGRTTDTQYF
J gene: TRBJ1-1; V gene: TRBV11-3; D gene: -; clone size: -; CDR3 DNA: TGTGCCAGCAGCTTAGGTGTGCGGGAAGCTTTCTTT; CDR3 protein: CASSLGVREAFF
J gene: TRBJ1-5; V gene: TRBV6-6; D gene: TRBD1; clone size: few; CDR3 DNA: TGTGCCAGCAGTTCGGGACAGGGAGATAGCAATCAGCCCCAGCATTTT; CDR3 protein: CASSSGQGDSNQPQHF
J gene: TRBJ2-3; V gene: TRBV2; D gene: TRBD1; clone size: -; CDR3 DNA: TGTGCCAGCGGCCTGACAGGGCACCGCACAGATACGCAGTATTTT; CDR3 protein: CASGLTGHRTDTQYF
J gene: TRBJ1-1; V gene: TRBV5-1; D gene: TRBD1; clone size: once; CDR3 DNA: TGCGCCAGCAGCCCGACCCGACAGGGGAACACTGAAGCTTTCTTT; CDR3 protein: CASSPTRQGNTEAFF
J gene: TRBJ2-5; V gene: TRBV20-1; D gene: -; clone size: -; CDR3 DNA: TGCAGTGCTGATCGGGAGACCCAGTACTTC; CDR3 protein: CSADRETQYF
J gene: TRBJ1-1; V gene: TRBV7-6; D gene: -; clone size: -; CDR3 DNA: TGTGCCAGCAGCTTAAGTATCGGCGGGGGAGTGAACACTGAAGCTTTCTTT; CDR3 protein: CASSLSIGGGVNTEAFF
J gene: TRBJ1-5; V gene: TRBV6-2/TRBV6-3; D gene: TRBD1; clone size: -; CDR3 DNA: TGTGCCAGCAGCAGGGGACAGGGCCCCAATCAGCCCCAGCATTTT; CDR3 protein: CASSRGQGPNQPQHF
J gene: TRBJ2-1; V gene: TRBV6-4; D gene: TRBD2; clone size: -; CDR3 DNA: TGTGCCAGACAAGCGGGGGGGTCCTCCAATGAGCAGTTCTTC; CDR3 protein: CARQAGGSSNEQFF
J gene: TRBJ2-3; V gene: TRBV13; D gene: -; clone size: -; CDR3 DNA: TGTGCCAGCAGCTCAGACCGCGGGACGGGCGGCTCAGATACGCAGTATTTT; CDR3 protein: CASSSDRGTGGSDTQYF
J gene: TRBJ2-7; V gene: TRBV5-1; D gene: -; clone size: -; CDR3 DNA: TGCGCCAGCAGGCCGCGACCCGGGACCTACGAGCAGTACTTC; CDR3 protein: CASRPRPGTYEQYF
J gene: TRBJ2-5; V gene: TRBV24-1; D gene: -; clone size: -; CDR3 DNA: TGTGCCACCAGTGGGTCGGGGGGCGCGGTGGGAGAGACCCAGTACTTC; CDR3 protein: CATSGSGGAVGETQYF
J gene: TRBJ1-2; V gene: TRBV30; D gene: -; clone size: -; CDR3 DNA: TGTGCCTGGACGGGGGGACTTGGCTACACCTTC; CDR3 protein: CAWTGGLGYTF
J gene: TRBJ1-1; V gene: TRBV5-4; D gene: -; clone size: -; CDR3 DNA: TGTGCCAGCAGCTCGCCCCGGGAGGGGAGTACTGAAGCTTTCTTT; CDR3 protein: CASSSPREGSTEAFF
J gene: TRBJ1-3; V gene: TRBV10-3; D gene: -; clone size: once; CDR3 DNA: TGTGCCATCAGTGAGTCGAAATCAGGGTTCTCTGGAAACACCATATATTTT; CDR3 protein: CAISESKSGFSGNTIYF
J gene: TRBJ2-3; V gene: TRBV20-1; D gene: -; clone size: once; CDR3 DNA: TGCAGTGCTAGAGCGGGTGATACGCAGTATTTT; CDR3 protein: CSARAGDTQYF
J gene: TRBJ1-2; V gene: TRBV9; D gene: -; clone size: -; CDR3 DNA: TGTGCCAGCAGCGTAGTGGAAGTTGGGGGATATGGCTACACCTTC; CDR3 protein: CASSVVEVGGYGYTF
J gene: TRBJ2-3; V gene: TRBV10-3; D gene: TRBD1; clone size: once; CDR3 DNA: TGTGCCATCAGTTGGGTAGGACAGGGGGGCACAGATACGCAGTATTTT; CDR3 protein: CAISWVGQGGTDTQYF
J gene: TRBJ1-1; V gene: TRBV29-1; D gene: -; clone size: -; CDR3 DNA: TGCAGCGTTGTTCTCCCAATAAACACTGAAGCTTTCTTT; CDR3 protein: CSVVLPINTEAFF